Below are 8 T cell receptor beta chains sequenced from a single sample in a study of cytomegalovirus exposure and HLA in healthy donors. PCR involved 60 Vbeta and 13 Jbeta primers. Generated by immunoSEQ multiplex PCR, the TCRdb table keeps only in-frame clones and is missing some. The sample holds some 150,000 clones, under 90% seen once. Sequences were obtained from PBMCs. The receptors come from a male donor in good health and CMV-seronegative.

This rearrangement joins TRBV4-3 to TRBJ2-5; D remains unclear. The better agreement between TRBJ2-7 and the DNA end casts doubt on the J call. Per germline, CDR1 LGHNA and CDR2 YSLEER. The CDR3 consists of 13 residues. CDR3 DNA sequence: TGCGCCAGCAGCCAAGGAAAGTTGAGCGAGCAGTACTTC. This sequence encodes CASSQGKLSEQYF.

This clone was detected once. This chain links TRBV6-6 with TRBJ1-5, with D possibly being TRBD1 (6 bases). Germline CDR1 MNHNY, CDR2 SVGAGI (reference sequence). V was clipped by 4 bases and J by 0 bases, with 10 bases between them. CDR3 length equals 15 residues. DNA of the CDR3: TGTGCCAGCAGTTCTCCAGGGGTTAGCAATCAGCCCCAGCATTTT. This encodes CASSSPGVSNQPQHF.

The chain is built from TRBV7-2 and TRBJ2-5, with TRBD2 matching over 11 bases. The CDR3 contains 16 residues. In germline, CDR1 is SGHTA, CDR2 FQGNSA. Unmatched junction bases numbered 5, after V lost 3 bases and J lost 2 bases. This CDR3 is CASSLGSSGGQETQYF. CDR3 coding DNA: TGTGCCAGCAGCTTGGGTTCTAGCGGGGGGCAAGAGACCCAGTACTTC.

This rearrangement joins TRBV5-1 to TRBJ1-4; D is uncertain. The ends were cut back, 4 bases at V and 0 bases at J, with 10 bases in the middle. The CDR3 is 15 amino acids. Germline values: CDR1 SGHRS, CDR2 YFSETQ. CDR3 sequence: CASSPVSATNEKLFF. The DNA for the CDR3 is TGCGCCAGCAGCCCGGTTAGTGCAACTAATGAAAAACTGTTTTTT.

This chain joins TRBV29-1 and TRBJ2-5; 8 positions agree with TRBD2. V lost 5 bases, J lost 3 bases, and 2 bases stayed unmatched. The germline CDR1 and CDR2 sequences are SQVTM and ANQGSEA. The CDR3 runs 12 residues. The CDR3 region is CSVTGGEETQYF. DNA for the CDR3: TGCAGCGTTACCGGGGGGGAAGAGACCCAGTACTTC. The full variable domain, in which reference TRBV29-1 and TRBJ2-5 provide the parts outside the CDR3, is SAVISQKPSRDICQRGTSLTIQCQVDSQVTMMFWYRQQPGQSLTLIATANQGSEATYESGFVIDKFPISRPNLTFSTLTVSNMSPEDSSIYLCSVTGGEETQYFGPGTRLLVL.

The V and J genes are TRBV7-9 and TRBJ1-5, with D perhaps matching TRBD1 (5 bases). With 1 base removed from V and 7 bases from J, the gap between germline ends came to 11 bases. CDR1 is SEHNR and CDR2 is FQNEAQ in the germline V gene (reference sequence). This CDR3 is built from 14 residues. CDR3 protein: CASSLERGGQPQHF. DNA for the CDR3: TGTGCCAGCAGCTTAGAAAGGGGAGGGCAGCCCCAGCATTTT. Together with reference TRBV7-9 and TRBJ1-5, the CDR3 gives the full variable domain: DTGVSQNPRHKITKRGQNVTFRCDPISEHNRLYWYRQTLGQGPEFLTYFQNEAQLEKSRLLSDRFSAERPKGSFSTLEIQRTEQGDSAMYLCASSLERGGQPQHFGDGTRLSIL.

The chain uses TRBV19 and TRBJ1-5; D is uncertain. The CDR3 is 15 amino acids. V was cut by 3 bases and J by 0 bases, with 9 bases left in between. Germline V gene sequence: CDR1 LNHDA, CDR2 SQIVND (reference sequence). CDR3 sequence (DNA): TGTGCCAGTAGTATCTACCTTGGTAGCAATCAGCCCCAGCATTTT. Translation: CASSIYLGSNQPQHF.

The chain joins TRBV6-6 to TRBJ2-2, with a tentative D call TRBD2 (5 bases). Trimming shortened V by 9 bases and J by 3 bases, and 14 bases separated the two germline ends. The CDR3 has 14 residues. The germline CDR1 and CDR2 sequences are MNHNY and SVGAGI (reference sequence). The CDR3 DNA sequence: TGTGCCAGTATACCGGGGTTGGACACCGGGGAGCTGTTTTTT. Its protein is CASIPGLDTGELFF.